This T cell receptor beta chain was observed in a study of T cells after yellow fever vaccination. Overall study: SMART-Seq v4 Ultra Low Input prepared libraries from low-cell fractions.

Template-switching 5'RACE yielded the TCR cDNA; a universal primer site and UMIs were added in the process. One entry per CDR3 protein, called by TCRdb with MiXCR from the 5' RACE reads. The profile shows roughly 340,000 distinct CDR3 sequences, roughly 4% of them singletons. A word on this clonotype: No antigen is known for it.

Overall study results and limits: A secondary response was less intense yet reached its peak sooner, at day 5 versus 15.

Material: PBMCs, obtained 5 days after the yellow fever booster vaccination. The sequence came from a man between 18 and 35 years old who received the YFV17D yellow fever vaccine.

This CDR3 reads CSALRESGANVLTF. In nucleotides, the CDR3 is TGCAGTGCTCTCAGGGAGTCTGGGGCCAACGTCCTGACTTTC. The V and J genes are TRBV20-1 and TRBJ2-6, with D perhaps being TRBD1 or TRBD2 (5 bases each). CDR3 length equals 14 residues. Between the trimmed V and J ends, which lost 5 bases and 1 base, there was a span of 9 bases. The germline V gene encodes CDR1 DFQATT and CDR2 SNEGSKA (reference sequence).